This T cell receptor (beta chain) was recorded in a study of T-cell memory formation after mild COVID-19. Via MiXCR, TCRdb re-called the 5' RACE reads, giving one row per CDR3 protein. The profile shows 150,000 to 200,000 distinct CDR3 sequences, around 10% of them singletons. There are a few counts of this clonotype. What it binds is unknown. Study-wide results and limits: The study found balanced CD4/CD8 in clones contracting day 15 to 85 and a CD4+ lean in later expanders. Contracting CD4+ clones lay largely in CM and EM, with CD8+ ones residing in EMRA.

The CDR3 loop spans 11 amino acids. CDR1 and CDR2 (germline): DFQATT, SNEGSKA (reference sequence). The V gene lost 5 bases and the J gene lost 4 bases, with 8 bases spanning the gap. The sequence came from a man aged 18 to 30 who had mild COVID-19 (a few samples of this study predate the infection). Cell type and time point are not known. What was sequenced was PBMCs or a T cell subset sorted from them (not recorded which). This sequence joins TRBV20-1 and TRBJ1-2; D call uncertain. In nucleotides, the CDR3 is TGCAGTGCTTGGTCAACCTATGGCTACACCTTC. It is translated as CSAWSTYGYTF.